The entry below gives a single T cell receptor beta chain sequence along with its context. V was pared by 3 bases and J by 6 bases, with 7 bases of the junction left unmatched. Germline CDR1 and CDR2: MNHEY and SMNVEV (reference sequence). The CDR3 covers 15 residues. Sequenced by immunoSEQ multiplex PCR; TCRdb stores in-frame clones only, minus some. The sample contains about 70,000 clones, more than 75% of which appear only once. The record originates from a study of OX40 agonist ivuxolimab in advanced cancers. The chain recombines TRBV27 with TRBJ2-1; 8 nucleotides line up with TRBD2. Sequenced here: CD4+ or CD8+ T cells sorted from blood, sampled in a trial of the OX40 agonist ivuxolimab. The clonotype comes from an adult with an advanced solid tumor such as melanoma, head and neck, liver or kidney cancer. The DNA for the CDR3 is TGTGCCAGCAGTTTTCGCGGGGGGCTTATCAATGAGCAGTTCTTC. Its protein is CASSFRGGLINEQFF.